This TCR beta chain was obtained from a study of blood T cell repertoires in COVID-19. On the study more broadly: Collection of acute and convalescent COVID-19 samples took place in the United States, Italy and Spain. T cells, B-cell-depleted T cells, or PBMCs supplied cDNA or gDNA.

In the original processing: Estimation of nucleated cell counts was performed using reference gene primer amplification. Method: immunoSEQ multiplex PCR; TCRdb's copy keeps in-frame clones and lacks some. The V and J calls and the clone size are those of that table, but D and trimming were determined from the DNA. This sample has fewer than 250,000 clones, with roughly 80% found just once. Losses at the gene ends were 3 bases for V and 2 bases for J; bases not matched to a gene: 1. The CDR3 is 15 residues long. Germline V gene lookup returns CDR1 MNHEY and CDR2 SMNVEV (reference sequence). The TCR sequence derives from a young man with active or convalescent COVID-19. V and J are TRBV27 and TRBJ2-6, with 7 bases lining up with TRBD1. The sequencing input was peripheral blood. The CDR3, as DNA: TGTGCCAGCAGTTTCACAGGGGCTGGGGCCAACGTCCTGACTTTC. This gives the protein CASSFTGAGANVLTF.